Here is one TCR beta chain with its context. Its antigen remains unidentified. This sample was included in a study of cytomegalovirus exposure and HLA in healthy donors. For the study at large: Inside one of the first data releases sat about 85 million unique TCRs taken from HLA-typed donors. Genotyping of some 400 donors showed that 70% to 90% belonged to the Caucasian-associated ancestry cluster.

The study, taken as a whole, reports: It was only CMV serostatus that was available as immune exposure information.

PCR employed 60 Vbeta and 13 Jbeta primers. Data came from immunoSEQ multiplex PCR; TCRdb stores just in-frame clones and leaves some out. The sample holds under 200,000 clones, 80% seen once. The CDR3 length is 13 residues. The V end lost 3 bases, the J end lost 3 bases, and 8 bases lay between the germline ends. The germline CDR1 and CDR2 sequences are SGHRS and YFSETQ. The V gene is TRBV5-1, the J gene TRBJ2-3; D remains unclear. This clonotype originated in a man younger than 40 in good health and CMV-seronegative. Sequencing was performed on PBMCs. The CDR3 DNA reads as TGCGCCAGCAGCTCCGTTAGAACAGATACGCAGTATTTT. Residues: CASSSVRTDTQYF.